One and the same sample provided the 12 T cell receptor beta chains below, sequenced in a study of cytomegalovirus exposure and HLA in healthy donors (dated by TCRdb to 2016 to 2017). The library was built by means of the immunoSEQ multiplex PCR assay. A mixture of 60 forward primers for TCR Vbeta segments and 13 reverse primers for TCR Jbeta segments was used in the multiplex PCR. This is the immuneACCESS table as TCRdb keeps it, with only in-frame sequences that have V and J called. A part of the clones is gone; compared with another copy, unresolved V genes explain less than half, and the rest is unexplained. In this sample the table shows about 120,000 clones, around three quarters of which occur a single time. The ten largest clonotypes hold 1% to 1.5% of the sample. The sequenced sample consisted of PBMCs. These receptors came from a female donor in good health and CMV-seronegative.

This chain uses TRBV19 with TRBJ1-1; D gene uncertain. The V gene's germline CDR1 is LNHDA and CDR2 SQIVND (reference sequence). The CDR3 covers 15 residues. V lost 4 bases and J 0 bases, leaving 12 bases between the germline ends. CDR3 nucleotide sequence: TGTGCCAGTAGTACTTCCACAGTCATGAACACTGAAGCTTTCTTT. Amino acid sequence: CASSTSTVMNTEAFF. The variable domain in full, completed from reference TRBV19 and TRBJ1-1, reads DGGITQSPKYLFRKEGQNVTLSCEQNLNHDAMYWYRQDPGQGLRLIYYSQIVNDFQKGDIAEGYSVSREKKESFPLTVTSAQKNPTAFYLCASSTSTVMNTEAFFGQGTRLTVV.

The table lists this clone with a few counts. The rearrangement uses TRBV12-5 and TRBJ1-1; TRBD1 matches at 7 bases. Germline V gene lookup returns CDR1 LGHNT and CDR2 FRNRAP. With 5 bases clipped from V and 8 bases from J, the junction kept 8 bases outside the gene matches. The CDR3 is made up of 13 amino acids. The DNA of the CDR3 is TGTGCTAGTGGTCCTTCGGGACAGCCCGAAGCTTTCTTT. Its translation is CASGPSGQPEAFF.

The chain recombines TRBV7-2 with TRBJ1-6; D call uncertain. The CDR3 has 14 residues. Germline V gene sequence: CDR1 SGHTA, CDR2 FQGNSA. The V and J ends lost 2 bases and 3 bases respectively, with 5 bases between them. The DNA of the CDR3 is TGTGCCAGCAGCTTAACAGTCTATAATTCACCCCTCCACTTT. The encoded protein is CASSLTVYNSPLHF.

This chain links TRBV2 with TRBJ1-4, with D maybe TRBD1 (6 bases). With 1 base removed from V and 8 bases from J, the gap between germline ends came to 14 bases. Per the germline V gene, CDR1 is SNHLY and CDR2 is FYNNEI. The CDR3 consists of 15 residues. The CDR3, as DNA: TGTGCCAGCAGTGAAGACAGGGCCGAAGGGGAAAAACTGTTTTTT. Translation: CASSEDRAEGEKLFF.

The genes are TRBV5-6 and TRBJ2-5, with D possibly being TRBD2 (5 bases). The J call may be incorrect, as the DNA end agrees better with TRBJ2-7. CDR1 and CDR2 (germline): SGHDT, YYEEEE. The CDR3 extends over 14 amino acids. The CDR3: CASSSGSSSYEQYF. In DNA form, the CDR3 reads TGTGCCAGCAGCTCGGGGTCGAGCTCCTACGAGCAGTACTTC.

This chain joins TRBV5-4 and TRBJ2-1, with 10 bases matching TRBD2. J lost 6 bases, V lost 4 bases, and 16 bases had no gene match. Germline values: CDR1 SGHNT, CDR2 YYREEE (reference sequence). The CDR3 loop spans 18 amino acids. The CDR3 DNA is TGTGCCAGCAGCGTAAAAACTAGCGGGGCATCGAGTAGCAATGAGCAGTTCTTC. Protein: CASSVKTSGASSSNEQFF.

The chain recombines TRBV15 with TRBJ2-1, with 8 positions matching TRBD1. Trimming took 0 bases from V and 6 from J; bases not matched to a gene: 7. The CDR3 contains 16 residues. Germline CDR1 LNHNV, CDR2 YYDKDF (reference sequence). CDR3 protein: CATSREGRGLGNEQFF. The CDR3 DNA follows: TGTGCCACCAGCAGAGAAGGCAGGGGGCTTGGCAATGAGCAGTTCTTC. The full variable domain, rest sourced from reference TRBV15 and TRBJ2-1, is DAMVIQNPRYQVTQFGKPVTLSCSQTLNHNVMYWYQQKSSQAPKLLFHYYDKDFNNEADTPDNFQSRRPNTSFCFLDIRSPGLGDTAMYLCATSREGRGLGNEQFFGPGTRLTVL.

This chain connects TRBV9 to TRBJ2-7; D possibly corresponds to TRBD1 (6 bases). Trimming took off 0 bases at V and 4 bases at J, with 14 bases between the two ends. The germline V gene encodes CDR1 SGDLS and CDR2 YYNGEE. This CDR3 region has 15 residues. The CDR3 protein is CASSVAQGSGYEQYF. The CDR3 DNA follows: TGTGCCAGCAGCGTAGCACAGGGAAGTGGGTACGAGCAGTACTTC.

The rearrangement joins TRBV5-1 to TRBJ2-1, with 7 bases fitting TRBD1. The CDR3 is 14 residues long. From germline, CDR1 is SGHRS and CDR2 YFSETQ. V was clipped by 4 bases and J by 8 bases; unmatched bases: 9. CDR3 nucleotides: TGCGCCAGCAGCCCCCGACAGGGTAGGGATGAGCAGTTCTTC. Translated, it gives CASSPRQGRDEQFF.

The CDR3 reads CAWSVLLDRDPSGNTIYF. The CDR3 bases are TGTGCCTGGAGTGTACTCCTGGACAGGGACCCCTCTGGAAACACCATATATTTT. The chain combines TRBV30 with TRBJ1-3, with 8 bases that match TRBD1. V shed 0 bases, J shed 0 bases, and the junction held 10 bases outside the gene matches. CDR1 is GTSNPN and CDR2 is SVGIG in the germline V gene (reference sequence). The CDR3 has 18 residues.

CDR3 sequence reads: CASSQVYGSNQPQHF. Written as DNA, the CDR3 is TGCGCCAGCAGCCAAGTTTACGGGAGCAATCAGCCCCAGCATTTT. The chain uses TRBV4-1 and TRBJ1-5; D unresolved. Trimming left V 1 base short and J 1 base short, with 8 bases between. This CDR3 is 15 amino acids long. Germline values: CDR1 MGHRA, CDR2 YSYEKL.

CDR3 DNA sequence: TGTGCCAGCAGCCCCGGACTAGCGGAACTCTACGAGCAGTACTTC. This translates into CASSPGLAELYEQYF. The chain uses TRBV11-2 and TRBJ2-5; 10 bases match TRBD2. The closer fit of TRBJ2-7 to the DNA end suggests the J call may be wrong. The CDR3 spans 15 residues. Looked up from germline, CDR1 is SGHAT and CDR2 is FQNNGV.